The clone carrying this T cell receptor (beta chain) was picked up many times. Antigen specificity is unknown. This entry comes from a study of CD8 T cells in ankylosing spondylitis. TCRdb independently ran MiXCR on the 5' RACE reads; one entry per CDR3 protein. The sample records about 140,000 distinct CDR3 sequences, roughly an eighth being singletons. Study results and limitations: Those disease-linked clones were CD8+; they were also relatively rare in peripheral blood.

V shed 6 bases and J shed 0 bases, with 9 bases lying between them. The length of the CDR3 is 14 residues. Per germline, CDR1 MDHEN and CDR2 SYDVKM. Sequences were obtained from blood, either unsorted or a sorted T cell fraction (not recorded which). The TCR comes from a female donor with ankylosing spondylitis or in good health (not recorded which). V usage is TRBV28 and J usage is TRBJ1-3; D gene uncertain. The CDR3 sequence: CASRERNSGNTIYF. In nucleotides, the CDR3 is TGTGCCAGCAGAGAACGCAACTCTGGAAACACCATATATTTT.